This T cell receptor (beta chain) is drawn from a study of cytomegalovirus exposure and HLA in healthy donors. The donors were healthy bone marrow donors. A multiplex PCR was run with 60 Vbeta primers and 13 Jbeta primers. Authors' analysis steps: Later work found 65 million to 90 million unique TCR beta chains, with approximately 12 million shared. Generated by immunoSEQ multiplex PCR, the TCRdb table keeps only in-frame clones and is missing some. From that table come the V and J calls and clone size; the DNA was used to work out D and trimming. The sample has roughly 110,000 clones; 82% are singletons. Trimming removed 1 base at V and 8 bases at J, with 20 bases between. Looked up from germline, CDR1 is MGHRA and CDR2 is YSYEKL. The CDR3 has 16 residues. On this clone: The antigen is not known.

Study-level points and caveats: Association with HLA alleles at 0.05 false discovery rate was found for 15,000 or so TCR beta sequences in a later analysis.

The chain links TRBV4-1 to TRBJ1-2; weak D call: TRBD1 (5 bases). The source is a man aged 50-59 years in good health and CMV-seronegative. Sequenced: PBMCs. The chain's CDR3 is CASSQADRDSPRGYTF. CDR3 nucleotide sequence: TGCGCCAGCAGCCAAGCCGACCGGGACTCCCCGAGAGGCTACACCTTC.